This entry features one T cell receptor (beta chain) sequence. Its matching antigen is unknown. The data are from a study of OX40 agonist ivuxolimab in advanced cancers. Turning to the study itself: Partial responses were achieved by three patients: one hepatocellular carcinoma, two cutaneous melanoma. Study-wide results and caveats: Low normalized T-cell clonal expansion was additionally recorded for some nonresponders. Expanded clones were, on average, more numerous in CD8+ T cells than in CD4+.

The germline gives CDR1 SGHVS, CDR2 FNYEAQ. The CDR3 consists of 13 residues. The V gene lost 4 bases and the J gene lost 5 bases, with 11 bases spanning the gap. TCRdb keeps only in-frame clones here, not all; method: immunoSEQ multiplex PCR. The sample has 65,000 to 100,000 clones, less than 95% seen once. Sequenced here: CD4+ or CD8+ T cells sorted from blood, sampled in a trial of the OX40 agonist ivuxolimab. The clonotype originates from an adult with an advanced solid tumor such as melanoma, head and neck, liver or kidney cancer. The J gene is TRBJ2-5, the V gene TRBV7-6; D is uncertain. CDR3 DNA sequence: TGTGCCAGCAGCTCACGGCCCCTGGAGACCCAGTACTTC. It encodes CASSSRPLETQYF. Supplemented by reference TRBV7-6 and TRBJ2-5, the full variable domain reads GAGVSQSPRYKVTKRGQDVALRCDPISGHVSLYWYRQALGQGPEFLTYFNYEAQQDKSGLPNDRFSAERPEGSISTLTIQRTEQRDSAMYRCASSSRPLETQYFGPGTRLLVL.